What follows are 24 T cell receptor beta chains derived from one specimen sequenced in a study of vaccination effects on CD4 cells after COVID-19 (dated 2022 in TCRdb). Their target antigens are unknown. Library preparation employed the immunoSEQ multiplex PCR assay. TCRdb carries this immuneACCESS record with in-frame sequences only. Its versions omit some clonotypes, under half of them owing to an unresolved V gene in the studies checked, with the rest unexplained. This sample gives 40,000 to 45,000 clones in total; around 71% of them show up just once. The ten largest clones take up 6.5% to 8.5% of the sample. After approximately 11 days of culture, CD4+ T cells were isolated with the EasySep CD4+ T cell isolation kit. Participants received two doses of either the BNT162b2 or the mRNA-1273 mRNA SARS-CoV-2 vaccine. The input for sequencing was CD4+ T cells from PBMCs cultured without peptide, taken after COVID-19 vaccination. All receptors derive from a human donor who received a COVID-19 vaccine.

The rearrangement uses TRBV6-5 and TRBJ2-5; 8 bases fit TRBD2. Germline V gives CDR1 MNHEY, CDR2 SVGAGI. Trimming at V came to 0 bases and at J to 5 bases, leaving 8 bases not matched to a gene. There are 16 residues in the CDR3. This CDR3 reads CASSYSGSGMGETQYF. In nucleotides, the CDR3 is TGTGCCAGCAGTTACTCGGGTAGCGGGATGGGGGAGACCCAGTACTTC.

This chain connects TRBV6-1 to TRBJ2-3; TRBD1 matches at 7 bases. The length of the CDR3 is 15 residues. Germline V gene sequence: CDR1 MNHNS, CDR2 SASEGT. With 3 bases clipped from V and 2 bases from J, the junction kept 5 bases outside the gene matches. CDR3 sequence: CASSDRGTATDTQYF. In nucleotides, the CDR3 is TGTGCCAGCAGTGACAGGGGGACAGCCACAGATACGCAGTATTTT.

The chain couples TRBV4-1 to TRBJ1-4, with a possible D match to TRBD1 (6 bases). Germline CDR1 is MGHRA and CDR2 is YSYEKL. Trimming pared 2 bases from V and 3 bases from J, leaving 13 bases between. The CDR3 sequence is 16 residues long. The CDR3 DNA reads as TGCGCCAGCAGCCAAATTGGGGGGCGCCCTAATGAAAAACTGTTTTTT. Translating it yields CASSQIGGRPNEKLFF.

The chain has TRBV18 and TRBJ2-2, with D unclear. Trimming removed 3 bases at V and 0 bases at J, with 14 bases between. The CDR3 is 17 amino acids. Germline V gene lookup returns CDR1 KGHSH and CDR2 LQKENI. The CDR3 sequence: CASSPFGRKTNTGELFF. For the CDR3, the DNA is TGTGCCAGCTCACCTTTCGGGCGCAAAACGAACACCGGGGAGCTGTTTTTT. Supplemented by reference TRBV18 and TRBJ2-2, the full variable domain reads NAGVMQNPRHLVRRRGQEARLRCSPMKGHSHVYWYRQLPEEGLKFMVYLQKENIIDESGMPKERFSAEFPKEGPSILRIQQVVRGDSAAYFCASSPFGRKTNTGELFFGEGSRLTVL.

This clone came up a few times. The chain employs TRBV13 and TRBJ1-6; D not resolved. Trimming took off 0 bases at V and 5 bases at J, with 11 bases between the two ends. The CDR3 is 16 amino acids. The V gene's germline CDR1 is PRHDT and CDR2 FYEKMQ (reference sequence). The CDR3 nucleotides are TGTGCCAGCAGCTTAGGGGGTTGGGTAAATAATTCACCCCTCCACTTT. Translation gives CASSLGGWVNNSPLHF.

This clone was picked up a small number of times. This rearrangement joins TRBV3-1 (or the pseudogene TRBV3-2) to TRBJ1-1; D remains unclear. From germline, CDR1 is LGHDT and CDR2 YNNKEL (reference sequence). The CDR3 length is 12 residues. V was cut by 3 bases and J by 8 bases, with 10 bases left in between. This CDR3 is CASSHYAREAFF. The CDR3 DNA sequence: TGTGCCAGCAGCCATTACGCGCGAGAAGCTTTCTTT.

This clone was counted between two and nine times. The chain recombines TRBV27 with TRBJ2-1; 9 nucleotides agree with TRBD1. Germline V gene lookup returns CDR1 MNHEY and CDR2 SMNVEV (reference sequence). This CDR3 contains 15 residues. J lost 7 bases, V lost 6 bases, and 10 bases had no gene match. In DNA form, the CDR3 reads TGTGCCAGCAGAGATGCCGGGACAGGGTCTAATGAGCAGTTCTTC. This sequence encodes CASRDAGTGSNEQFF.

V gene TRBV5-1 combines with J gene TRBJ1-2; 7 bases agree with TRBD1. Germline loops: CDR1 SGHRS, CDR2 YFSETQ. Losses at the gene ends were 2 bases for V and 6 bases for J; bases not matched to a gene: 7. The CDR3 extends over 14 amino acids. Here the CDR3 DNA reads TGCGCCAGCAGCTTTCTACAGGGGATGGATGGCTACACCTTC. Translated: CASSFLQGMDGYTF.

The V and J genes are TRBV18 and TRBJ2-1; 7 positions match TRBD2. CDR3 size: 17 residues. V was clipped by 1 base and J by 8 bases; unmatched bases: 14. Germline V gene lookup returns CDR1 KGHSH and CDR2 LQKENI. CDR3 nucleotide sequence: TGTGCCAGCTCACCACGGGTGATAGGCGGGAGTTTTGATGAGCAGTTCTTC. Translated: CASSPRVIGGSFDEQFF.

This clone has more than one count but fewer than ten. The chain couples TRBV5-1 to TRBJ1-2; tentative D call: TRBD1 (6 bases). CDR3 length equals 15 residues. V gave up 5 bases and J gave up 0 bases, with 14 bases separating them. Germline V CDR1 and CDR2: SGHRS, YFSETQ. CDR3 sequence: CASRPGTQANYGYTF. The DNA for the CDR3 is TGCGCCAGCAGACCCGGGACACAAGCTAACTATGGCTACACCTTC.

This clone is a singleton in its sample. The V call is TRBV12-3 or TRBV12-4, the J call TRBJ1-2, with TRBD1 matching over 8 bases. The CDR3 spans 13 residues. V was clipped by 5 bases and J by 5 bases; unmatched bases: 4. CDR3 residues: CASSVDRGYGYTF. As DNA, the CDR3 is TGTGCCAGCAGTGTAGACAGGGGTTATGGCTACACCTTC.

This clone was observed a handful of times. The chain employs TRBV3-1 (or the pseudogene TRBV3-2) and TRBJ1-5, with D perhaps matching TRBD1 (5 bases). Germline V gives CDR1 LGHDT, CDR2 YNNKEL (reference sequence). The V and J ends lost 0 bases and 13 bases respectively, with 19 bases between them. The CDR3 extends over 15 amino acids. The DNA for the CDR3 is TGTGCCAGCAGCCAAGATAATATCCCCGGCAGGGCGCAGCATTTT. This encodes CASSQDNIPGRAQHF.

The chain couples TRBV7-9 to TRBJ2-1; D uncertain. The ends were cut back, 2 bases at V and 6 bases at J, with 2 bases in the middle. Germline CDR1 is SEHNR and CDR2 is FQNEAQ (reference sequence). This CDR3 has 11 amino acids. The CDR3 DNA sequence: TGTGCCAGCAGCTTAATCAATGAGCAGTTCTTC. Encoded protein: CASSLINEQFF.

The DNA of the CDR3 is TGTGCCAGCAGCCCCGGGACTGCCCCCTACGAGCAGTACTTC. This translates into CASSPGTAPYEQYF. The chain combines TRBV6-2 or TRBV6-3 with TRBJ2-7; a possible D gene is TRBD2 (6 bases). This CDR3 has 14 amino acids. The V gene lost 6 bases and the J gene lost 2 bases, with 14 bases spanning the gap. Germline V gene lookup returns CDR1 MNHEY and CDR2 SVGEGT.

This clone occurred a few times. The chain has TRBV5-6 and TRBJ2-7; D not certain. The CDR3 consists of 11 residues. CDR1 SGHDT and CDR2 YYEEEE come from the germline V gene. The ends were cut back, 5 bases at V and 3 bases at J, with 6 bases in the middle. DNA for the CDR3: TGTGCCAGCAGTTTCGACTACGAGCAGTACTTC. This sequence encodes CASSFDYEQYF.

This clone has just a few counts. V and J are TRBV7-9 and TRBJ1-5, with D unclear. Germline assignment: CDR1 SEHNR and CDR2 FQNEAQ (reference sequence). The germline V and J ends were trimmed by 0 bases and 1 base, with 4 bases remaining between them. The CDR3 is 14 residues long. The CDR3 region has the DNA TGTGCCAGCAGCTTAGCAGGGAGCAATCAGCCCCAGCATTTT. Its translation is CASSLAGSNQPQHF.

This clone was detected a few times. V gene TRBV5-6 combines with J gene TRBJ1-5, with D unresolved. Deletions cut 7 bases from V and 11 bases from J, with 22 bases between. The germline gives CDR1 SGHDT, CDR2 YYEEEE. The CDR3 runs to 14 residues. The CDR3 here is CASSYRAGPSTQHF. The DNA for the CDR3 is TGTGCCAGCTCATATCGGGCAGGCCCCTCTACCCAGCATTTT.

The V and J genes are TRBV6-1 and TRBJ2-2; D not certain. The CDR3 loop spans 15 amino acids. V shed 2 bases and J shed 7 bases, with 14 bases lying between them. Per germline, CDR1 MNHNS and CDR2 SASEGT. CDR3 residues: CASSEPPGVGGELFF. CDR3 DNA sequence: TGTGCCAGCAGTGAACCGCCAGGTGTAGGCGGGGAGCTGTTTTTT.

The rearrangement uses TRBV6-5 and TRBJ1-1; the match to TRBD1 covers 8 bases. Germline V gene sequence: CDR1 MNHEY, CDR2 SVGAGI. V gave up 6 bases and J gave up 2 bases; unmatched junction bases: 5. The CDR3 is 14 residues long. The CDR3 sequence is CASRIGTGNTEAFF. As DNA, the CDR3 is TGTGCCAGCAGAATCGGGACAGGAAACACTGAAGCTTTCTTT.

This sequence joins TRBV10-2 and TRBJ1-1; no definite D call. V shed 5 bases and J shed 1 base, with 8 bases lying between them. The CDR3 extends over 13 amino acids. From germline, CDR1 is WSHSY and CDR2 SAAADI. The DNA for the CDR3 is TGCGCCAGCAGTAGAGATTCGAACACTGAAGCTTTCTTT. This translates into CASSRDSNTEAFF.

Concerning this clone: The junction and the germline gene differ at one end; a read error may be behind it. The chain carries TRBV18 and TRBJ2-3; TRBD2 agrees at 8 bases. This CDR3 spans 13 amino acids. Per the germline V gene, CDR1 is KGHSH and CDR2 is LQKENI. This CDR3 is CASSPPGTSHPKF. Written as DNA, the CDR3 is TGTGCCAGCTCACCACCCGGGACTAGTCATCCGAAGTTT.

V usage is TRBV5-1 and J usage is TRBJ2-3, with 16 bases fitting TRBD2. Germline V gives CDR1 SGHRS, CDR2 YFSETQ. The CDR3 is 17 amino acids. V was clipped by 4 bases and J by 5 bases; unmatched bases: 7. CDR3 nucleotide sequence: TGCGCCAGCAGCACGGGACTAGCGGGGGGGCGTGTAGATACGCAGTATTTT. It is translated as CASSTGLAGGRVDTQYF.

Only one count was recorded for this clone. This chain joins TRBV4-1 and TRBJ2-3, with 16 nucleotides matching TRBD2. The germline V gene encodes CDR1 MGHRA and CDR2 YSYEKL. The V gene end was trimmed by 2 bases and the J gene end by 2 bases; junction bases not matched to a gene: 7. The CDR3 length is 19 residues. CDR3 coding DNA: TGCGCCAGCAGCCAAAAGGGACTAGCGGGGGGGCCGGACACAGATACGCAGTATTTT. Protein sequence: CASSQKGLAGGPDTDTQYF.

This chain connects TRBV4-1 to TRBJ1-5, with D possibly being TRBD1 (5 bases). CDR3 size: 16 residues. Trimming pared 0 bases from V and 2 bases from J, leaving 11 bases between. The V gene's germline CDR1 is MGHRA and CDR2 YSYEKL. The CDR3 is CASSQDGGMGNQPQHF. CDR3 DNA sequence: TGCGCCAGCAGCCAAGATGGGGGGATGGGCAATCAGCCCCAGCATTTT.